This TCR beta chain originates from a study of T cell responses to AZD1222 COVID-19 vaccine. Points from the study as a whole: Donors in the cohort were predominantly white British and more often female, and clonal diversity was possibly underestimated.

The CDR3 has 15 amino acids. In germline, CDR1 is SGDLS, CDR2 YYNGEE. The V end was cut by 0 bases, the J end by 1 base, with 7 bases between. Repertoires were generated with immunoSEQ multiplex PCR, while TCRdb's copy carries only in-frame clones and drops some. Of more than 95,000 clones in the sample, 80% to 90% are singletons; the top ten hold 8% to 9%. On this clone: What it binds is unknown.

This chain uses TRBV9 with TRBJ2-2; no clear D. Sequenced here: peripheral blood, sampled on day 0 of AZD1222 vaccination. This TCR came from an adult in good health. Here the CDR3 DNA reads TGTGCCAGCAGCGTAGTTCCGGTGAACACCGGGGAGCTGTTTTTT. As protein: CASSVVPVNTGELFF.